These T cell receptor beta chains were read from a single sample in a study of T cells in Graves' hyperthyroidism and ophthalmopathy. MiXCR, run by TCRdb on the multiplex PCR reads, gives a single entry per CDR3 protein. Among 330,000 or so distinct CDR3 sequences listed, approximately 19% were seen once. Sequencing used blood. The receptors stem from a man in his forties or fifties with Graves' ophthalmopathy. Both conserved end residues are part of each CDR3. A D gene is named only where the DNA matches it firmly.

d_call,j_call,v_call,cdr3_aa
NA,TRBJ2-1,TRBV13,CASSPLTLGGSYNEQFF
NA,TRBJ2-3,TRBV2,CASSDVPRGTDTQYF
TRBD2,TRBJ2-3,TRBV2,CASGLAGGPPDTQYF
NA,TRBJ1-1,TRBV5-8,CASSFGVYQAFF
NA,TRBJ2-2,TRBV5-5,CASSSGVTGELFF
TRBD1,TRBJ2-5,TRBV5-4,CASSPTGQGRGETQYF
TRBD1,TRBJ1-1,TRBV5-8,CASSLAQGGKTEAFF
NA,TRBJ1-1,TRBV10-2,CASSEPGTPTEAFF
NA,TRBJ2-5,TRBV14,CASSQKRGDRSIRSHYQETQYF
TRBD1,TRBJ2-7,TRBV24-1,CATTPPGQGAYEQYF
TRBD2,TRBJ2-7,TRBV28,CASSLSASGSDEQYF
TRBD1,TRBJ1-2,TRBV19,CASSIVDRGRSGYTF
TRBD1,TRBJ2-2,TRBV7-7,CASSSGQGWTGELFF
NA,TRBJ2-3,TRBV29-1,CSVVSRDSTDTQYF
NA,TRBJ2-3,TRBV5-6,CASTPLGGSTDTQYF
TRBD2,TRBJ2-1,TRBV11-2,CASSGGTSGDYNEQFF
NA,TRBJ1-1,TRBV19,CASSRPNTEAFF
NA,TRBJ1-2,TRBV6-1,CASRGGNGYTF